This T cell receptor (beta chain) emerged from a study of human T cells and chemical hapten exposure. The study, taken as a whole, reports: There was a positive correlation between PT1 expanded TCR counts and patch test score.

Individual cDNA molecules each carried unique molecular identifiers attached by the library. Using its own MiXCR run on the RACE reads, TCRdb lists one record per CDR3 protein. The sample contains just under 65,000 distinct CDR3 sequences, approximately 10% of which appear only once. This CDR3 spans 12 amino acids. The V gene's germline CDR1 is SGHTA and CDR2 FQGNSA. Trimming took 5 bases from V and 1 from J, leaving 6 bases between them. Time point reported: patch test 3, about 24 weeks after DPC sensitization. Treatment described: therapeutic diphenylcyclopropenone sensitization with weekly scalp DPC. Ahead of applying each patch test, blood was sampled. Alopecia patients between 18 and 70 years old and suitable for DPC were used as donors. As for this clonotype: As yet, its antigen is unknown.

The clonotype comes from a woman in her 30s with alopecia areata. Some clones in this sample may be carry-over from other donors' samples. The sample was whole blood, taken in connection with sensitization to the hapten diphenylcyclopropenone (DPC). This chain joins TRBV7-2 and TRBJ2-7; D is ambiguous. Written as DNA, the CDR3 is TGTGCCAGCAGCCCCCAGTCCTACGAGCAGTACTTC. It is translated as CASSPQSYEQYF.